The following is a TCR beta chain sequence with its context. The antigen is undetermined. Profiled with immunoSEQ multiplex PCR; TCRdb holds only in-frame clones, not every one. Of under 1,100,000 clones listed, approximately 80% are singletons. The data derive from a study of shared clonotypes between healthy human individuals. The CDR3 totals 17 residues. Germline CDR1 reads LGHNA; CDR2 reads YSLEER. Trimming at V came to 0 bases and at J to 5 bases, leaving 9 bases not matched to a gene. General study results and limits: Larger estimated richness was generally seen in naive subsets than in memory subsets. Against clonotypes common to all four donors, non-shared ones had lower generation probabilities.

Study donors comprised healthy, HIV-negative adults devoid of recent acute infection or vaccination. The gene calls are TRBV4-3 and TRBJ2-3; TRBD2 matches 9 bases. The sample comprised memory CD4+ T cells from PBMCs. Subset noted: CD45RA-negative fraction. The clonotype was recovered from a man younger than 35 in good health. Some clones in this sample may be carry-over from other donors' samples. The CDR3 loop reads CASSQDWDSGRIDTQYF. The CDR3 DNA sequence: TGCGCCAGCAGCCAAGATTGGGATAGCGGGAGAATAGATACGCAGTATTTT.